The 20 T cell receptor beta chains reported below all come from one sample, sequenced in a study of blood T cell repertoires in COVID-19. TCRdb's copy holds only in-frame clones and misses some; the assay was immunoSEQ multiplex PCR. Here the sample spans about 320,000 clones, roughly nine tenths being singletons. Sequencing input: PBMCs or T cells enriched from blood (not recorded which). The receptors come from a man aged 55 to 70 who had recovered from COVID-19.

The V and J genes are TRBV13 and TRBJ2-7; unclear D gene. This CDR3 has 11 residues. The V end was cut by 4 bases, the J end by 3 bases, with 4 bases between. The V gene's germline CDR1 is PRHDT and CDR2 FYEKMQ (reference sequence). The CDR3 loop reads CASSSGYEQYF. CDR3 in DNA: TGTGCCAGCAGCTCCGGCTACGAGCAGTACTTC.

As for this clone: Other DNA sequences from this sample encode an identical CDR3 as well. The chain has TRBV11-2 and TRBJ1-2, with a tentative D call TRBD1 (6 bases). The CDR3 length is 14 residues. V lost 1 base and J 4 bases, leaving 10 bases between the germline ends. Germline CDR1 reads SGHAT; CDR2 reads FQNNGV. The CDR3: CASSLGRGGYGYTF. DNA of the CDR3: TGTGCCAGCAGCTTAGGTAGAGGGGGCTATGGCTACACCTTC.

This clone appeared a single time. The CDR3 protein is CASSFAPGVSWAFF. CDR3 sequence (DNA): TGTGCCAGCAGTTTCGCCCCAGGGGTTTCATGGGCTTTCTTT. V gene TRBV27 combines with J gene TRBJ1-1; a possible D gene is TRBD1 (6 bases). This CDR3 is built from 14 residues. V shed 3 bases and J shed 11 bases, with 19 bases lying between them. CDR1 is MNHEY and CDR2 is SMNVEV in the germline V gene (reference sequence).

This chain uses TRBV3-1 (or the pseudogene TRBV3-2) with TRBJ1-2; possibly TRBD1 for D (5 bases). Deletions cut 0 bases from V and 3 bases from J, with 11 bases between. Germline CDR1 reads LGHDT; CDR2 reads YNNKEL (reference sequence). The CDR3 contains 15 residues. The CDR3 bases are TGTGCCAGCAGCCAAGATCTGGGAGGGGACTATGGCTACACCTTC. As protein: CASSQDLGGDYGYTF.

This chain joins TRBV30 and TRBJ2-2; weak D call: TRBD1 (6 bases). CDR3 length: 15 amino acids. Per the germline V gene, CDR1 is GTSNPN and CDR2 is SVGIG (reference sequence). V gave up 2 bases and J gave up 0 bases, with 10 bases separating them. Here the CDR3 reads CAWSLGDTNTGELFF. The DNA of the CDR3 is TGTGCCTGGAGTCTCGGGGACACGAACACCGGGGAGCTGTTTTTT.

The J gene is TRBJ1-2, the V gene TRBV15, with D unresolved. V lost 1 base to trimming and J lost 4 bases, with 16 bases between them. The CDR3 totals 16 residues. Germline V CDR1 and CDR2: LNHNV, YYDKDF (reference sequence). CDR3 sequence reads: CATSRAESLRGYGYTF. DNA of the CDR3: TGTGCCACCAGCAGAGCGGAGTCCCTCCGAGGCTATGGCTACACCTTC.

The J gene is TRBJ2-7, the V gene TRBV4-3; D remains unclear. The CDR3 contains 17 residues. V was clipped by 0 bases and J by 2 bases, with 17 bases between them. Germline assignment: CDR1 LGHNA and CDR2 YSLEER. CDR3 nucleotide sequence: TGCGCCAGCAGCCAAGACTATGCTCGCCCCCTCCCCTACGAGCAGTACTTC. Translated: CASSQDYARPLPYEQYF.

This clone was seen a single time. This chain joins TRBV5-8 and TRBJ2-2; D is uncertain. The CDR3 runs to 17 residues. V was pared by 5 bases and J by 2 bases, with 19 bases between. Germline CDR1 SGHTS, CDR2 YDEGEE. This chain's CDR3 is CASRTDPWRGNTGELFF. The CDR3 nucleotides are TGTGCCAGCAGGACCGATCCGTGGCGAGGAAACACCGGGGAGCTGTTTTTT.

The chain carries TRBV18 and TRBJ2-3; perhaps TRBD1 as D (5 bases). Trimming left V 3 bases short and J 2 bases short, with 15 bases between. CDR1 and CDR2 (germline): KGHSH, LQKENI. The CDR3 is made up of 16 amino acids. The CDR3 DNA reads TGTGCCAGCTCACCCCTACTTCAGGGCAACACAGATACGCAGTATTTT. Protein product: CASSPLLQGNTDTQYF.

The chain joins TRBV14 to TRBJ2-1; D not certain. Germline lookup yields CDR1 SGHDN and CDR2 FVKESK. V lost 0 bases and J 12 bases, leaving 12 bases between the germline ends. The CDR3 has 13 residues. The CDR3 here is CASSQDLPVLQFF. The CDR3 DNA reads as TGTGCCAGCAGCCAAGATTTGCCAGTCTTGCAGTTCTTC.

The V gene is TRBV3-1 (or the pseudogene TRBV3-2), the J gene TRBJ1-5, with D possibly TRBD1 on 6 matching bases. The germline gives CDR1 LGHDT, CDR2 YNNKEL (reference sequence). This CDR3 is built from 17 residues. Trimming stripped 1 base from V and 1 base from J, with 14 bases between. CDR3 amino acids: CASSQGLPGESNQPQHF. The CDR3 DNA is TGTGCCAGCAGCCAAGGCCTTCCAGGGGAGAGCAATCAGCCCCAGCATTTT.

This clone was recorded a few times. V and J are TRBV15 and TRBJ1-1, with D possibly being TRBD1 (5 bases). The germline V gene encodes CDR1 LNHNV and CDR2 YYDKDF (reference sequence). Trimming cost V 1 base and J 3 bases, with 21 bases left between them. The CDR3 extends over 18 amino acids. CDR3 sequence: CATSRGVGARPGDTEAFF. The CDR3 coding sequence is TGTGCCACCAGCAGAGGAGTTGGGGCCCGACCGGGGGACACTGAAGCTTTCTTT.

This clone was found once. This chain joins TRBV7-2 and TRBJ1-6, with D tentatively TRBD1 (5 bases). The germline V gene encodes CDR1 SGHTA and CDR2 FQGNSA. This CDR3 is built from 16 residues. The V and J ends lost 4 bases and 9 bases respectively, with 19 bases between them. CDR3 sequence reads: CASSYQKGKKGSPLHF. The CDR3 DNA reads TGTGCCAGCAGCTACCAAAAGGGGAAGAAGGGTTCACCCCTCCACTTT.

DNA for the CDR3: TGTGCCAGCAGCTTAGAGAGGACAGGCTCCTACAATGAGCAGTTCTTC. Translation gives CASSLERTGSYNEQFF. This chain connects TRBV7-9 to TRBJ2-1; TRBD1 aligns across 7 bases. CDR1 and CDR2 (germline): SEHNR, FQNEAQ (reference sequence). Trimming at V came to 1 base and at J to 0 bases, leaving 3 bases not matched to a gene. This CDR3 has 16 amino acids.

The CDR3 nucleotides are TGTGCCAGCAGAGTGGGACAGACACCCTACGAGCAGTACTTC. Translating it yields CASRVGQTPYEQYF. The chain combines TRBV2 with TRBJ2-7; 7 positions match TRBD1. Germline lookup yields CDR1 SNHLY and CDR2 FYNNEI. This CDR3 region has 14 residues. Losses at the gene ends were 6 bases for V and 2 bases for J; bases not matched to a gene: 7. Drawing the rest from reference TRBV2 and TRBJ2-7, the complete variable domain is EPEVTQTPSHQVTQMGQEVILRCVPISNHLYFYWYRQILGQKVEFLVSFYNNEISEKSEIFDDQFSVERPDGSNFTLKIRSTKLEDSAMYFCASRVGQTPYEQYFGPGTRLTVT.

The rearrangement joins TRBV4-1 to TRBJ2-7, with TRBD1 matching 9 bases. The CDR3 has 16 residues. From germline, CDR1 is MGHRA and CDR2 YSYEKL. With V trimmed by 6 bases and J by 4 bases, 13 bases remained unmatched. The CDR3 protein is CASRPGGTGNEYEQYF. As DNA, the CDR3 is TGCGCCAGCAGGCCAGGCGGGACAGGGAACGAATACGAGCAGTACTTC.

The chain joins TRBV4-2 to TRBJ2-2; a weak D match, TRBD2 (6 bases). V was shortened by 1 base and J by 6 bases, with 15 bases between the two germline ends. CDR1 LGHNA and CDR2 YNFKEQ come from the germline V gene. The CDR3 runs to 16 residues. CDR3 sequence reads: CASSQASAAGSGELFF. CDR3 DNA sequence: TGTGCCAGCAGCCAAGCTTCTGCTGCGGGGTCCGGGGAGCTGTTTTTT.

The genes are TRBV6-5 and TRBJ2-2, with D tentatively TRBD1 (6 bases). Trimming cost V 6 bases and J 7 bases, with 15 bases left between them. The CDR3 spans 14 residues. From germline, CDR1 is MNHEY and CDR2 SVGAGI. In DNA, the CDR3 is TGTGCCAGCAGCCCGACAGGCCACGGCGGGGAGCTGTTTTTT. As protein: CASSPTGHGGELFF.

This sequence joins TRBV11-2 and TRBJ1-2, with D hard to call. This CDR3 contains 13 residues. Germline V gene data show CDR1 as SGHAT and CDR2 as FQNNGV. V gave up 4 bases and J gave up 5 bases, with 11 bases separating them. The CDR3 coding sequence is TGTGCCAGCAGCTCCGCTAGCCGTTATGGCTACACCTTC. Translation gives CASSSASRYGYTF.

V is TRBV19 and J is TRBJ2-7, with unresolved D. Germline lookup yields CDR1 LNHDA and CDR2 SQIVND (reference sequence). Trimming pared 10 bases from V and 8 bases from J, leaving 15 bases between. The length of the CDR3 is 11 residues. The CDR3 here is CATLKPGQQYF. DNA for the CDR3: TGTGCCACCCTAAAACCGGGTCAGCAGTACTTC.